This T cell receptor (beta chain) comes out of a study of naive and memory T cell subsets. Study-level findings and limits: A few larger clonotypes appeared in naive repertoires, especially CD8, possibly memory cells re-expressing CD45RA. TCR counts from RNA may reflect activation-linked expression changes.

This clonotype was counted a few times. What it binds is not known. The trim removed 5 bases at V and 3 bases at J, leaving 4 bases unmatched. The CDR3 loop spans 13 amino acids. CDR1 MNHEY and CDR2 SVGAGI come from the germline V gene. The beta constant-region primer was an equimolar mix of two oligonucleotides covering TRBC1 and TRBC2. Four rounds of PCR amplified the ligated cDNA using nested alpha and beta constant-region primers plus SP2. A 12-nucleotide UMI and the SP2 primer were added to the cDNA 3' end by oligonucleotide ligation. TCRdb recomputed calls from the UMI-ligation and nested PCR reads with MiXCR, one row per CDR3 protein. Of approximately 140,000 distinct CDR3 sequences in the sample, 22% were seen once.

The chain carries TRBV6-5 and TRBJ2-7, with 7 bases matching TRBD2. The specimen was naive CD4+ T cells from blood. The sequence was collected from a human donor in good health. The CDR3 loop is CASSPPGGYEQYF. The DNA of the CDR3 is TGTGCCAGCAGTCCGCCGGGGGGCTACGAGCAGTACTTC.